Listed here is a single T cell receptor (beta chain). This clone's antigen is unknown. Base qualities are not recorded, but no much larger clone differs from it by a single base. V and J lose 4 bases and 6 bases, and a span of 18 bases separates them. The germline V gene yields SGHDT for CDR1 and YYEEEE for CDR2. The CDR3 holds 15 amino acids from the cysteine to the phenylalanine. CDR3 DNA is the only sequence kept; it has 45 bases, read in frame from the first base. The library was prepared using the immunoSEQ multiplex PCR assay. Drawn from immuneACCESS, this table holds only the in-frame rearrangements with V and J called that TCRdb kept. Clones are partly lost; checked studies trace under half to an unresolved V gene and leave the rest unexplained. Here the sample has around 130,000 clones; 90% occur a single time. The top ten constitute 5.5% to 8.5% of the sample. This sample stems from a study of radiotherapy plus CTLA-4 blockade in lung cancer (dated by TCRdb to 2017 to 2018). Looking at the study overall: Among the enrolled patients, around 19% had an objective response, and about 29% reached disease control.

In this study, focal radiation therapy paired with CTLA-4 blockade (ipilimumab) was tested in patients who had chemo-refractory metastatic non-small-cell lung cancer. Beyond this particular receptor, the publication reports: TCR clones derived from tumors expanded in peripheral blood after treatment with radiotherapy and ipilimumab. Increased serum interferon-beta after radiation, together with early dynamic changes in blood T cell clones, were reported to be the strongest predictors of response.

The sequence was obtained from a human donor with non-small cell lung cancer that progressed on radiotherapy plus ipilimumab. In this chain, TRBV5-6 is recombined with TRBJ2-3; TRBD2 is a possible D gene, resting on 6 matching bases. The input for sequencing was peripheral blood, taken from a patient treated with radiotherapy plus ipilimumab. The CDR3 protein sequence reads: CASSTHGGGDDTQYF. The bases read TGTGCCAGCAGCACCCACGGAGGCGGGGATGATACGCAGTATTTT.